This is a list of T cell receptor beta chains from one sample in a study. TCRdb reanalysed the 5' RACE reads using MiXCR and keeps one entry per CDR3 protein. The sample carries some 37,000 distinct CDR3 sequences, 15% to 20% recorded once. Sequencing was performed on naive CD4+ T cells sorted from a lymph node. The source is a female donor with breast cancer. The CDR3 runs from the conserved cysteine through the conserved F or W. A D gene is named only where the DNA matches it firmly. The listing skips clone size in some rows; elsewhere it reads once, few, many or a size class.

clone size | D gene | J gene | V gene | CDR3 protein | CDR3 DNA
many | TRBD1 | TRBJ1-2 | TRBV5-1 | CASSLAQLRQGGEYTF | TGCGCCAGCAGCTTGGCGCAGCTTCGACAGGGCGGCGAGTACACCTTC
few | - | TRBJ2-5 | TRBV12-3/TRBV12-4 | CASRTQETQYF | TGTGCCAGTCGGACACAAGAGACCCAGTACTTC
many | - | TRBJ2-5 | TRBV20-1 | CSAVGQSRETQYF | TGCAGTGCTGTTGGACAGAGTAGAGAGACCCAGTACTTC
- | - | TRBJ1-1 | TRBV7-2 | CASSSGSRMNTEAFF | TGTGCCAGCAGCTCTGGGTCCCGAATGAACACTGAAGCTTTCTTT
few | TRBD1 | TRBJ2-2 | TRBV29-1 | CSVVRGQRTGELFF | TGCAGCGTTGTAAGGGGGCAAAGGACCGGGGAGCTGTTTTTT
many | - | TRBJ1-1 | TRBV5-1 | CASSLSNTEAFF | TGCGCCAGCAGCTTGAGTAACACTGAAGCTTTCTTT
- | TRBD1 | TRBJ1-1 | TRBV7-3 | CASSYRGGTEAFF | TGTGCCAGCAGTTACAGGGGGGGCACTGAAGCTTTCTTT
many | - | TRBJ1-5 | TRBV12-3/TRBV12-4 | CASSSYRQPQHF | TGTGCCAGCAGTTCTTACAGACAACCCCAGCATTTT
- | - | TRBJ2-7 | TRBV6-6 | CASSYSDSRSYEQYF | TGTGCCAGCAGTTATTCGGACTCCCGGAGCTACGAGCAGTACTTC
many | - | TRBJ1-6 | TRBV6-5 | CASSYAGRWTHNSPLHF | TGTGCCAGCAGTTACGCTGGCCGTTGGACTCATAATTCACCCCTCCACTTT
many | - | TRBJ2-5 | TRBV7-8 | CASSLQALGGTQYF | TGTGCCAGCAGCTTGCAGGCCCTGGGGGGGACCCAGTACTTC
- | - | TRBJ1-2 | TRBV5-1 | CASSLSAGTGGYTF | TGCGCCAGCAGCTTGTCCGCAGGGACCGGGGGCTACACCTTC
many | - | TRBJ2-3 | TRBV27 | CASSLYEDTQYF | TGTGCCAGCAGTTTATACGAGGATACGCAGTATTTT
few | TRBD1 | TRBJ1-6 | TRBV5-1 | CASSLGTDHNSPLHF | TGCGCCAGCAGCCTTGGGACAGATCATAATTCACCCCTCCACTTT